This TCR beta chain is from a study of blood T cell repertoires in COVID-19. CDR3 length: 16 residues. Germline V gene sequence: CDR1 SGHRS, CDR2 YFSETQ. V was clipped by 2 bases and J by 1 base, with 14 bases between them. The table came from immunoSEQ multiplex PCR; TCRdb's copy has only in-frame clones and leaves some out. The sample shows around 140,000 clones, about 86% of them seen only once. Input material: peripheral blood. The rearrangement uses TRBV5-1 and TRBJ2-3; D is ambiguous. This receptor was taken from an older woman with active or convalescent COVID-19. CDR3 protein: CASSFEVRARTDTQYF. The CDR3 region has the DNA TGCGCCAGCAGCTTCGAGGTGCGCGCTCGCACAGATACGCAGTATTTT.